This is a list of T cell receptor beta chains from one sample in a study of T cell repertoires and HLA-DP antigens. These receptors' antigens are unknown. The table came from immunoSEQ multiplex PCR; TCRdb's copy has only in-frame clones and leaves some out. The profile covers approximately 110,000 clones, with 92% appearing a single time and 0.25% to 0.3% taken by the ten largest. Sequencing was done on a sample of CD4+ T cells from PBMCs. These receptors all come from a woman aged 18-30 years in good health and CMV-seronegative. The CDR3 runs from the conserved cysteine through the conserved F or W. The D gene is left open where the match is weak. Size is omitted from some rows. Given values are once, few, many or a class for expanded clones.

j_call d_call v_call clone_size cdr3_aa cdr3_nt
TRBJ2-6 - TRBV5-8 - CASSQGTVRSGANVLTF TGTGCCAGCAGCCAAGGGACGGTTCGGTCTGGGGCCAACGTCCTGACTTTC
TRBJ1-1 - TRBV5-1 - CASSSGTGYNEAFF TGCGCCAGCAGCTCGGGAACAGGGTATAATGAAGCTTTCTTT
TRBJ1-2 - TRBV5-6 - CASSLPSGSRGFYGYTF TGTGCCAGCAGCTTGCCCTCCGGTAGTAGGGGCTTCTATGGCTACACCTTC
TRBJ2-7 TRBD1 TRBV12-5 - CASGLVHQGAYEQYF TGTGCTAGTGGTTTGGTACATCAGGGGGCCTACGAGCAGTACTTC
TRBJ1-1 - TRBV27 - CASSIGTRQSTEAFF TGTGCCAGCAGTATCGGTACCCGGCAAAGCACTGAAGCTTTCTTT
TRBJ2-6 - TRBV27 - CASSWAGSVSGANVLTF TGTGCCAGCAGTTGGGCGGGTAGCGTCTCTGGGGCCAACGTCCTGACTTTC
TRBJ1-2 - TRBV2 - CASTETGSSFYTF TGTGCCAGCACCGAAACAGGGTCCAGCTTCTACACCTTC
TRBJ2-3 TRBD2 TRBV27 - CASSFEGLEYDTQYF TGTGCCAGCAGTTTTGAGGGACTAGAGTATGATACGCAGTATTTT
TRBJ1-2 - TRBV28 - CASSLDGYTF TGTGCCAGCAGTTTAGACGGCTACACCTTC
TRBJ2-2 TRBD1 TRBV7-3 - CASSLTRDSGELFF TGTGCCAGCAGCTTAACGAGGGACAGCGGGGAGCTGTTTTTT
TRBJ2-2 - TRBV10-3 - CAISGRAGPNTGELFF TGTGCCATCTCGGGGCGTGCAGGGCCGAACACCGGGGAGCTGTTTTTT
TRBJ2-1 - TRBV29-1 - CSVGGGGSSYNEQFF TGCAGCGTGGGGGGAGGAGGGAGCTCCTACAATGAGCAGTTCTTC
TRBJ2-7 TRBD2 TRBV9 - CASSVATGAGGPHEQYF TGTGCCAGCAGCGTAGCCACCGGGGCGGGAGGGCCCCACGAGCAGTACTTC
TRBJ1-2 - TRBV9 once CASSVAPGYTF TGTGCCAGCAGCGTAGCCCCAGGCTACACCTTC
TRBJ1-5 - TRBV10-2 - CASSETGTSNQPQHF TGCGCCAGCAGTGAGACCGGGACTAGCAATCAGCCCCAGCATTTT
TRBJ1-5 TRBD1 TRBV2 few CASTTGTGAQPQHF TGTGCCAGCACCACCGGGACAGGAGCTCAGCCCCAGCATTTT
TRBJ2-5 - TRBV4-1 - CASSHQETQYF TGCGCCAGCAGCCACCAAGAGACCCAGTACTTC
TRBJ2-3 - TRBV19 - CASSKLAGGTDTQYF TGTGCCAGTAGTAAACTAGCTGGGGGCACAGATACGCAGTATTTT
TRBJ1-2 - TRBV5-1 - CASSSGEHYGYTF TGCGCCAGCAGCTCCGGGGAGCACTATGGCTACACCTTC
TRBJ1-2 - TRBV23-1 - CASSQLGFLVFQDSPNYGYTF TGCGCCAGCAGTCAATTGGGCTTCCTCGTCTTTCAGGACAGCCCTAACTATGGCTACACCTTC
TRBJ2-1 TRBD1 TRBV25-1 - CASSEAGTGASSYNEQFF TGTGCCAGCAGTGAGGCCGGGACAGGGGCCTCCTCCTACAATGAGCAGTTCTTC
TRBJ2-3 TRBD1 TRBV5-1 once CASNARGRSSTDTQYF TGCGCCAGCAACGCCAGGGGGCGAAGTAGCACAGATACGCAGTATTTT
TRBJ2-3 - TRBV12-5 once CASGLLWGGTQYF TGTGCTAGTGGTTTGCTGTGGGGAGGTACGCAGTATTTT
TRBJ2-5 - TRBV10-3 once CAISDAGLETQYF TGTGCCATCAGTGACGCGGGATTAGAGACCCAGTACTTC
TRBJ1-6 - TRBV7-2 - CASSSGAAWNSPLHF TGTGCCAGCAGCTCGGGGGCAGCCTGGAATTCACCCCTCCACTTT
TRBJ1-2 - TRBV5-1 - CASSLSFIAGYTF TGCGCCAGCAGCTTGTCTTTTATCGCCGGCTACACCTTC
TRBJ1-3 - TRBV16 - CASSQSRAGNTIYF TGTGCCAGCAGCCAGTCGAGGGCCGGAAACACCATATATTTT